A single sample is the source of the 11 T cell receptor beta chains below, sequenced in a study of blood T cell repertoires in COVID-19 (dated by TCRdb to the early 2020s). The library was obtained by the immunoSEQ multiplex PCR assay. TCRdb provides this immuneACCESS table in a form limited to in-frame rearrangements. Some clones are lacking; in checked studies, under half of them reflect an unresolved V gene, and why the rest are absent is not known. The sample table records about 190,000 clones; 70% to 90% of these occur just once. The ten largest clonotypes hold approximately 1.1% of the sample. Sequenced input: peripheral blood. Receptor source: a man younger than 40 with acute or convalescent COVID-19.

The chain has TRBV30 and TRBJ2-1; TRBD2 agrees at 10 bases. V was pared by 5 bases and J by 4 bases, with 5 bases of the junction left unmatched. The CDR3 totals 14 residues. The V gene's germline CDR1 is GTSNPN and CDR2 SVGIG (reference sequence). CDR3 sequence reads: CAWDGLAAYNEQFF. Written as DNA, the CDR3 is TGTGCCTGGGATGGACTAGCGGCATACAATGAGCAGTTCTTC.

J is TRBJ1-6 and V is TRBV28, with 7 bases fitting TRBD1. Germline values: CDR1 MDHEN, CDR2 SYDVKM. The CDR3 extends over 15 amino acids. After removal of 7 bases from V and 7 bases from J, the junction contained 10 bases not matched to a gene. The CDR3 sequence: CASMGRQGRNSPLHF. Written as DNA, the CDR3 is TGTGCCAGCATGGGAAGACAGGGTCGAAATTCACCCCTCCACTTT.

The chain links TRBV10-1 to TRBJ2-5, with D maybe TRBD2 (5 bases). Trimming pared 5 bases from V and 5 bases from J, leaving 18 bases between. Germline V CDR1 and CDR2: WNHNN, SYGVQD (reference sequence). CDR3 size: 15 residues. The CDR3 reads CASSPGSARGETQYF. The CDR3 region has the DNA TGCGCCAGCAGTCCCGGGTCTGCCCGAGGGGAGACCCAGTACTTC.

The genes are TRBV6-4 and TRBJ2-1, with 10 bases aligning to TRBD1. This CDR3 is 16 amino acids long. V was pared by 5 bases and J by 8 bases, with 12 bases of the junction left unmatched. Germline CDR1 MRHNA, CDR2 SNTAGT. CDR3 sequence: CASSPEGGDRGYEQFF. CDR3 nucleotide sequence: TGTGCCAGCAGTCCCGAAGGGGGGGACAGGGGCTATGAGCAGTTCTTC.

This clone was found once. This sequence joins TRBV3-1 (or the pseudogene TRBV3-2) and TRBJ2-5, with 9 bases aligning to TRBD1. The CDR3 runs 15 residues. Germline CDR1 LGHDT, CDR2 YNNKEL (reference sequence). V lost 0 bases, J lost 5 bases, and 4 bases stayed unmatched. The CDR3 DNA sequence: TGTGCCAGCAGCCAAGATCTCGACAGGGGGGAGACCCAGTACTTC. Translating gives CASSQDLDRGETQYF.

Only one count was recorded for this clone. The chain joins TRBV2 to TRBJ2-2, with D perhaps matching TRBD1 (6 bases). The V and J ends lost 6 bases and 5 bases respectively, with 10 bases between them. The CDR3 loop spans 13 amino acids. CDR1 and CDR2 from the germline V gene are SNHLY and FYNNEI. In DNA form, the CDR3 reads TGTGCCAGCAGGTTACAGGGAACCGGGGAGCTGTTTTTT. This codes for CASRLQGTGELFF.

This clone has just a few counts. This chain joins TRBV9 and TRBJ1-2; maybe TRBD1 (5 bases). V was cut by 3 bases and J by 5 bases, with 8 bases left in between. This CDR3 has 12 residues. CDR1 is SGDLS and CDR2 is YYNGEE in the germline V gene. The DNA for the CDR3 is TGTGCCAGCAGCGAGGGGATGTATGGCTACACCTTC. Encoded protein: CASSEGMYGYTF.

The chain carries TRBV3-1 (or the pseudogene TRBV3-2) and TRBJ2-5; the D gene is possibly TRBD1 (6 bases). CDR1 and CDR2 from the germline V gene are LGHDT and YNNKEL (reference sequence). Trimming left V 0 bases short and J 5 bases short, with 10 bases between. CDR3 size: 14 residues. The CDR3 protein is CASSQEWGRETQYF. The CDR3 bases are TGTGCCAGCAGCCAAGAGTGGGGGCGGGAGACCCAGTACTTC.

V is TRBV7-9 and J is TRBJ1-3, with D unresolved. CDR1 and CDR2 (germline): SEHNR, FQNEAQ (reference sequence). Trimming took off 5 bases at V and 7 bases at J, with 9 bases between the two ends. The CDR3 covers 12 residues. The CDR3: CASSDGENTIYF. CDR3 bases: TGTGCCAGCAGCGATGGTGAGAACACCATATATTTT.

This clone showed up just once. The rearrangement joins TRBV30 to TRBJ2-5; maybe TRBD2 (6 bases). V lost 5 bases and J 11 bases, leaving 18 bases between the germline ends. The CDR3 runs to 12 residues. CDR1 is GTSNPN and CDR2 is SVGIG in the germline V gene (reference sequence). The CDR3 DNA is TGTGCCTGGGAAGTCGTATCGGGGACTCAGTACTTC. This codes for CAWEVVSGTQYF. The complete variable domain, with remaining parts taken from reference TRBV30 and TRBJ2-5, reads SQTIHQWPATLVQPVGSPLSLECTVEGTSNPNLYWYRQAAGRGLQLLFYSVGIGQISSEVPQNLSASRPQDRQFILSSKKLLLSDSGFYLCAWEVVSGTQYFGPGTRLLVL.

The chain combines TRBV28 with TRBJ2-7; D gene unclear. V lost 1 base, J lost 3 bases, and 13 bases lay in between. Germline CDR1 MDHEN, CDR2 SYDVKM. The CDR3 runs 15 residues. DNA of the CDR3: TGTGCCAGCAGTTTATTGTCCCGATTAGACTACGAGCAGTACTTC. Amino acid sequence: CASSLLSRLDYEQYF.